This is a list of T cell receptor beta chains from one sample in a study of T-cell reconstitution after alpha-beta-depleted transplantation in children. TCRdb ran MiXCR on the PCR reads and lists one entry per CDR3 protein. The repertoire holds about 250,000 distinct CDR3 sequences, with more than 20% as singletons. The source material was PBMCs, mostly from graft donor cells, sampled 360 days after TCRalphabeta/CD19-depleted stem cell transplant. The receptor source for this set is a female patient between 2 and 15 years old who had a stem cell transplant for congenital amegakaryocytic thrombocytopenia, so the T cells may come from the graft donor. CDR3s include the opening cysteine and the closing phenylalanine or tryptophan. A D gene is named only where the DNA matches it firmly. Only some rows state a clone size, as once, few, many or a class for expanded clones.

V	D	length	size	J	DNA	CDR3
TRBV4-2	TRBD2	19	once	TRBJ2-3	TGTGCCAGCAGCCGGATGCTAGCGGGCCTACCCACTAGCACAGATACGCAGTATTTT	CASSRMLAGLPTSTDTQYF
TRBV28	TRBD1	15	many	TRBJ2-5	TGTGCCAGCAGTAACTACAGGGGTTCCCAAGAGACCCAGTACTTC	CASSNYRGSQETQYF
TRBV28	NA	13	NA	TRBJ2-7	TGTGCCAGCAGGCGGGACCAAACCTACGAGCAGTACTTC	CASRRDQTYEQYF
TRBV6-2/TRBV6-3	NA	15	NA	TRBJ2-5	TGTGCCAGCACCTTCGAGAGGGCGGGAAGGGAGACCCAGTACTTC	CASTFERAGRETQYF
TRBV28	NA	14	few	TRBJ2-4	TGTGCCAGCAATAAAGGACAGAGCAAAAACATTCAGTACTTC	CASNKGQSKNIQYF
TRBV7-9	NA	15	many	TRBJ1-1	TGTGCCAGCAGCCCCCCTCGTACAAGGGACACTGAAGCTTTCTTT	CASSPPRTRDTEAFF
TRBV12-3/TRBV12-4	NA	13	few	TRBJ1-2	TGTGCCTCCTCCGCCCCAGGATCCTATGGCTACACCTTC	CASSAPGSYGYTF
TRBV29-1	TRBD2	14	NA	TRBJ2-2	TGCAGCGTCGCTAGCGGGGGGAACACCGGGGAGCTGTTTTTT	CSVASGGNTGELFF
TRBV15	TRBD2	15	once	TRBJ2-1	TGTGCCACCAGCAGCGGACTAGCGGGGTTGGTTGAGCAGTTCTTC	CATSSGLAGLVEQFF
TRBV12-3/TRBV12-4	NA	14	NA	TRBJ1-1	TGTGCCAGCAGCCCCTCCCAGGGAATGACTGAAGCTTTCTTT	CASSPSQGMTEAFF
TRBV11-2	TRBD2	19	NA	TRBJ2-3	TGTGCCAGCAGCTTAGTCCCCAGCCGGAGCGGGATAAGCACAGATACGCAGTATTTT	CASSLVPSRSGISTDTQYF
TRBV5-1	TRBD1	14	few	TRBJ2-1	TGCGCCAGCAGCTTGGCATCAGGGGGCGGTGAGCAGTTCTTC	CASSLASGGGEQFF
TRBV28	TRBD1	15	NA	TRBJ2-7	TGTGCCAGCAAACGAGGGGGGACAGGGTTCCACGAGCAGTACTTC	CASKRGGTGFHEQYF
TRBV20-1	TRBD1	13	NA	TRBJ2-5	TGCAGTGCTCGGGACAGGGGACAAGAGACCCAGTACTTC	CSARDRGQETQYF
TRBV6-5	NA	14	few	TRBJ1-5	TGTGCCAGCCTCCCTCAGGCCAGCAATCAGCCCCAGCATTTT	CASLPQASNQPQHF
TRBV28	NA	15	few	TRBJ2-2	TGTGCCAGCAGTTTTGAAGTCGGGCGCGCCGGGGAGCTGTTTTTT	CASSFEVGRAGELFF
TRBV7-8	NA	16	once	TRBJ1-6	TGTGCCAGCAGCTTAGCGCCGGCAGGCAATCGTCAACCCCTCCACTTT	CASSLAPAGNRQPLHF
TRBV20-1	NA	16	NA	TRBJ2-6	TGCAGTGCTAGGGATGTACGGGAATTGCGGGCCAACGTCCTGACTTTC	CSARDVRELRANVLTF
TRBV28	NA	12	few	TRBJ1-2	TGTGCCAGCAAGAAGGCTATCTATGGCTACACCTTC	CASKKAIYGYTF
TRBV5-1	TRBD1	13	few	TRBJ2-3	TGCGCCAGCAGCTTGGGGACAGGGGGAACGCAGTATTTT	CASSLGTGGTQYF
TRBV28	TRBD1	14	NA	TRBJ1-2	TGTGCCAGCAGTAAGAGGGACAGGGGAACTGGCTACACCTTC	CASSKRDRGTGYTF
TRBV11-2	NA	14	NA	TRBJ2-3	TGTGCCAGCAGCTTAGAATTGCGCACAGATACGCAGTATTTT	CASSLELRTDTQYF
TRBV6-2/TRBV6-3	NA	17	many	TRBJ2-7	TGTGCCAGCAGTTACTCGAAGTTCTTGGGGACTTTTTACGAGCAGTACTTC	CASSYSKFLGTFYEQYF
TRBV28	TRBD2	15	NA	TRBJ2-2	TGTGCCAGCAGGGCGGGACTACCAAACACCGGGGAGCTGTTTTTT	CASRAGLPNTGELFF
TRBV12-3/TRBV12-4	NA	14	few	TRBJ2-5	TGTGCCAGCAGACCTCGGGGCGAGCTAGAGACCCAGTACTTC	CASRPRGELETQYF
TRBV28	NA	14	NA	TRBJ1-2	TGTGCCAGCAGTTTCTTTCCCAGGAACTATGGCTACACCTTC	CASSFFPRNYGYTF